A single sample gave rise to the 3 T cell receptor beta chains below, sequenced in a study of CD4 T cells in relation to SARS-CoV-2 and coronaviruses. Unexposed donor CD4+ T cells date from 2011-2018, before the COVID-19 pandemic. Data came from immunoSEQ multiplex PCR; TCRdb stores just in-frame clones and leaves some out. The data contain about 65,000 clones, over 70% of them singletons. The sequencing input was memory CD4+ T cells from PBMCs. The receptors derive from a human donor in good health.

The V gene is TRBV24-1, the J gene TRBJ1-2; perhaps TRBD1 as D (6 bases). Deletions cut 3 bases from V and 6 bases from J, with 10 bases between. The CDR3 is made up of 13 amino acids. The germline V gene has CDR1 KGHDR and CDR2 SFDVKD. CDR3 protein: CATSDHRVNGYTF. The CDR3, as DNA: TGTGCCACCAGTGATCACAGGGTAAATGGCTACACCTTC.

The rearrangement joins TRBV30 to TRBJ1-5, with D maybe TRBD1 (5 bases). The CDR3 has 14 residues. Germline V CDR1 and CDR2: GTSNPN, SVGIG (reference sequence). Trimming stripped 2 bases from V and 0 bases from J, with 8 bases between. The CDR3 DNA follows: TGTGCCTGGAGTCGGGGGATTAGCAATCAGCCCCAGCATTTT. Translating gives CAWSRGISNQPQHF.

This clone was observed a few times. This rearrangement joins TRBV6-5 to TRBJ1-4, with D maybe TRBD1 (6 bases). Trimming removed 6 bases from V and 2 bases from J, with 10 bases in between. There are 14 residues in the CDR3. The V gene's germline CDR1 is MNHEY and CDR2 SVGAGI. The CDR3 loop is CASRDSLTNEKLFF. The CDR3 DNA reads as TGTGCCAGCAGGGACAGCCTGACTAATGAAAAACTGTTTTTT.